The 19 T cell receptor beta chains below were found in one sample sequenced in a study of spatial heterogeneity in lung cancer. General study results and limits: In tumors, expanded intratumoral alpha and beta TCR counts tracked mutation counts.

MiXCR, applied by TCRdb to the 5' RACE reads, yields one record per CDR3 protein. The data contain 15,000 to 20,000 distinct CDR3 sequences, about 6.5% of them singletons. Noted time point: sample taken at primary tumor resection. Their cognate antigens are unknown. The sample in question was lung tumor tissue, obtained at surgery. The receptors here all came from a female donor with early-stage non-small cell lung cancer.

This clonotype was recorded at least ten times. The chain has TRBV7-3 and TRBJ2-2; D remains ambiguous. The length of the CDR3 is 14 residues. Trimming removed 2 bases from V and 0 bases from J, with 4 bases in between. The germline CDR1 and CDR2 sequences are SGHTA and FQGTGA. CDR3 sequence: CASSLGSNTGELFF. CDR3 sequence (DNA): TGTGCCAGCAGCTTAGGGTCGAACACCGGGGAGCTGTTTTTT.

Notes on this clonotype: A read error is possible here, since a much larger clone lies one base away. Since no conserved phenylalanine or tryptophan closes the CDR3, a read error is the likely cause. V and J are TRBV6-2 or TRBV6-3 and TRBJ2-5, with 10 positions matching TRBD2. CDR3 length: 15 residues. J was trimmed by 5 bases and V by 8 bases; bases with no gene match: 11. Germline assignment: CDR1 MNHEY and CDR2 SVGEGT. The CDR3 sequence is CASRTAGGRRETQYS. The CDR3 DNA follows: TGTGCCAGCCGAACAGCGGGAGGGCGTCGGGAGACCCAGTACTCC.

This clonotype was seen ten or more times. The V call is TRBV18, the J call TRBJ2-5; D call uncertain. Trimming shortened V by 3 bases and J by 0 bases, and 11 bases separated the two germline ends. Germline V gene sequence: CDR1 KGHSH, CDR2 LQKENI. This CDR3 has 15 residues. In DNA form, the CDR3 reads TGTGCCAGCTCACCCTCCAGGTCCTACCAAGAGACCCAGTACTTC. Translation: CASSPSRSYQETQYF.

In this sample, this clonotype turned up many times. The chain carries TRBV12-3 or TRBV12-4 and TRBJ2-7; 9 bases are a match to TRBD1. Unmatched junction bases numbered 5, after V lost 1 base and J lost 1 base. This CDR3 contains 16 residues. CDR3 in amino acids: CASSLGTGTGSYEQYF. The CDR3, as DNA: TGTGCCAGCAGTTTAGGGACCGGGACAGGGTCCTACGAGCAGTACTTC.

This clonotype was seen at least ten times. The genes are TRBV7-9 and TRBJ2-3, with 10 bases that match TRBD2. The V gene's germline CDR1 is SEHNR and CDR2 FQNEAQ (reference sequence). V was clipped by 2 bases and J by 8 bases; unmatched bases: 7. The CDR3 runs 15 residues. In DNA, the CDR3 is TGTGCCAGCAGCTTATCGGCTAGCGGGAGTGGTACGCAGTATTTT. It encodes CASSLSASGSGTQYF.

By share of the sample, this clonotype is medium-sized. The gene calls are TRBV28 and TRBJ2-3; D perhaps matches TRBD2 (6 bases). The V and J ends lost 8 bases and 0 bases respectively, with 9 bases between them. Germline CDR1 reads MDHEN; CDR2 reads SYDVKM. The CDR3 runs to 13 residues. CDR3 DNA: TGTGCCAGCTCTAGCGCTAGCACAGATACGCAGTATTTT. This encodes CASSSASTDTQYF.

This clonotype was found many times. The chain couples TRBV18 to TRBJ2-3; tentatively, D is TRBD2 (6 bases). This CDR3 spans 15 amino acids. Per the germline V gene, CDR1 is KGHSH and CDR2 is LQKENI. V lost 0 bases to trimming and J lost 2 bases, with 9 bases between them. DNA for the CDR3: TGTGCCAGCTCACCACCTAGCGGAGTCACAGATACGCAGTATTTT. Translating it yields CASSPPSGVTDTQYF.

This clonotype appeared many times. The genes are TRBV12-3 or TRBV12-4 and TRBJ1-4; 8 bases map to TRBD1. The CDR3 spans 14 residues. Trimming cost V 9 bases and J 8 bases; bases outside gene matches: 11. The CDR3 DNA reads TGTGCCAGTGGAAGGACAGGGAGGATCGAAAAACTGTTTTTT. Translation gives CASGRTGRIEKLFF.

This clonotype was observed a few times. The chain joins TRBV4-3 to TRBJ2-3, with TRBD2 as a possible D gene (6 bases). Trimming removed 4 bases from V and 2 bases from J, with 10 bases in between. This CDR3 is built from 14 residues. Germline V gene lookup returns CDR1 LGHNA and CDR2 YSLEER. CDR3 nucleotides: TGCGCCAGCAGCCCTCGACTAGTCACAGATACGCAGTATTTT. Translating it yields CASSPRLVTDTQYF.

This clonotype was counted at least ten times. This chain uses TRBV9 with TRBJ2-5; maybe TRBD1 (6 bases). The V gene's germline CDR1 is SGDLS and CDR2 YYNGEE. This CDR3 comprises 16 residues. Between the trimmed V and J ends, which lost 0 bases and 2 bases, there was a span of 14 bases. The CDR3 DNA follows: TGTGCCAGCAGCGTAGTTGGGGGCAGCATGCAAGAGACCCAGTACTTC. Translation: CASSVVGGSMQETQYF.

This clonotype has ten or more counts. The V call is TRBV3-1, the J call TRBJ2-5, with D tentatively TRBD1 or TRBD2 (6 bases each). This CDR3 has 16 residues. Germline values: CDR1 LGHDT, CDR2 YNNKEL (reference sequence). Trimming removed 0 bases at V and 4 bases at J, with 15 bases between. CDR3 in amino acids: CASSQDRLGGRETQYF. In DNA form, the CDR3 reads TGTGCCAGCAGCCAAGATAGGTTGGGGGGCCGAGAGACCCAGTACTTC.

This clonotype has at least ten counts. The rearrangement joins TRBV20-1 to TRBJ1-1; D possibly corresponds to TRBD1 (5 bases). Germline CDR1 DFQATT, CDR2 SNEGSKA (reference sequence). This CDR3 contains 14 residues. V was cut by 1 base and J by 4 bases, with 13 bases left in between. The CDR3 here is CSARGRGLGTEAFF. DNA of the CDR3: TGCAGTGCTAGAGGGAGGGGCTTGGGCACTGAAGCTTTCTTT.

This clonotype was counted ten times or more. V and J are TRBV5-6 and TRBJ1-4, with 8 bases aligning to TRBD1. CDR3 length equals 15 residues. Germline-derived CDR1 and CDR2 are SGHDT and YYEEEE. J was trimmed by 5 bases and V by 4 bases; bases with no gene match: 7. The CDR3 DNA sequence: TGTGCCAGCAGCCCGACAGGGGCCAAGAATGAAAAACTGTTTTTT. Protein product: CASSPTGAKNEKLFF.

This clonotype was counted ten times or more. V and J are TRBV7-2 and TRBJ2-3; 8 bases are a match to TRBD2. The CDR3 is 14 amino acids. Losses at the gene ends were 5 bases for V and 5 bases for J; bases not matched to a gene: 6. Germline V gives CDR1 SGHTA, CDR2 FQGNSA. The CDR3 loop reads CASSPGLVLDTQYF. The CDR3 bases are TGTGCCAGCAGCCCGGGACTAGTCTTAGATACGCAGTATTTT.

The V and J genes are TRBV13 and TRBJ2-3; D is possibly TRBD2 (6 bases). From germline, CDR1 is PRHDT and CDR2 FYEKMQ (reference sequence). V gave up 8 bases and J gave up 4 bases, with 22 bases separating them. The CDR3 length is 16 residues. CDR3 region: CASCYRTNRGSDTQYF. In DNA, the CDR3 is TGTGCCAGCTGCTATCGGACTAACCGAGGTTCAGATACGCAGTATTTT. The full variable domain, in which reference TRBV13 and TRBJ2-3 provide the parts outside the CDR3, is AAGVIQSPRHLIKEKRETATLKCYPIPRHDTVYWYQQGPGQDPQFLISFYEKMQSDKGSIPDRFSAQQFSDYHSELNMSSLELGDSALYFCASCYRTNRGSDTQYFGPGTRLTVL.

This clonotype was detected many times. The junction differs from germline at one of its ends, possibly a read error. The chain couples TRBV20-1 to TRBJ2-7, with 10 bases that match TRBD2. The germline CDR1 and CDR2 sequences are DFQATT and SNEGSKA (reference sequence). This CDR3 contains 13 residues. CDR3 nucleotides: TGCAGTGCTCTAAGCGGGAGGGCCTATGAGCAGTACTTC. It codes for CSALSGRAYEQYF.

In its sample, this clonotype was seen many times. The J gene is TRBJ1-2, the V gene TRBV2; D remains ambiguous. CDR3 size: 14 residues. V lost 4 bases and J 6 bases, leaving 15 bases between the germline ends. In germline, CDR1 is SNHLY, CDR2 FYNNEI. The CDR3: CASSGSFFLNGYTF. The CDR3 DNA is TGTGCCAGCAGTGGCTCCTTTTTTCTGAATGGCTACACCTTC.

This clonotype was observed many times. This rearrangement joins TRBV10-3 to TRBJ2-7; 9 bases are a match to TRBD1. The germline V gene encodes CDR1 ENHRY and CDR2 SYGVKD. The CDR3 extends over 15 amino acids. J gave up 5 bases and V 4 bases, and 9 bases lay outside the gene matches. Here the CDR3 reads CAISGARTGANEQYF. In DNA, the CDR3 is TGTGCCATCAGTGGGGCTCGGACAGGGGCGAACGAGCAGTACTTC.

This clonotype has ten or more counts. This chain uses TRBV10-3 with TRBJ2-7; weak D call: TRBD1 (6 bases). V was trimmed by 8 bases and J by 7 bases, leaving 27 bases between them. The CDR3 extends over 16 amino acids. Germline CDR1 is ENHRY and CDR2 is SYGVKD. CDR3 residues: CAISPYGTMAYFEQYF. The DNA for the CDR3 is TGTGCCATCTCCCCTTACGGGACAATGGCATATTTTGAGCAGTACTTC.